This paragraph reports one TCR beta chain. Original methodology: From reference gene primer amplification, estimates of nucleated cell counts were derived. Produced via immunoSEQ multiplex PCR; TCRdb's table is partial and in-frame only. V and J calls and clone size are those listed in that table; D and trimming were worked out from the DNA. The sample includes under 250,000 clones, roughly nine tenths of them seen just once. The source of the sample is a study of blood T cell repertoires in COVID-19. Study information: The United States, Italy and Spain provided the acute and convalescent COVID-19 samples.

V lost 6 bases to trimming and J lost 1 base, with 18 bases between them. The CDR3 extends over 16 amino acids. The germline V gene has CDR1 SNHLY and CDR2 FYNNEI. Sequences were obtained from peripheral blood. The receptor was isolated from a man aged 55 to 70 who had recovered from COVID-19. This chain uses TRBV2 with TRBJ1-1; weak D call: TRBD1 (5 bases). The CDR3 DNA follows: TGTGCCAGCAGCCCAAGGAAGGGGACTGGGAACACTGAAGCTTTCTTT. Translated: CASSPRKGTGNTEAFF.